The clone carrying this T cell receptor beta chain occurred once. Sequencing used immunoSEQ multiplex PCR; TCRdb keeps in-frame clones, though not all of them. The table shows roughly 130,000 clones, with about 92% occurring only once. This record comes from a study of control samples from healthy donors and cancer patients. Germline-derived CDR1 and CDR2 are SNHLY and FYNNEI. V lost 8 bases and J lost 4; bases outside the gene matches: 13. There are 15 residues in the CDR3. This rearrangement joins TRBV2 to TRBJ1-2; 7 nucleotides agree with TRBD1. This sequence was found in a middle-aged man with head and neck cancer. The sample was PBMCs. The CDR3 bases are TGTGCCAGCCCATCGGGGGCGGGACAGTCCTATGGCTACACCTTC. The encoded protein is CASPSGAGQSYGYTF.